This entry is about one TCR beta chain. The antigen remains undetermined. TCRdb reprocessed the reads via MiXCR and lists one record per CDR3 protein. The sample carries about 740,000 distinct CDR3 sequences, 35% recorded once. Trimming took off 4 bases at V and 4 bases at J, with 10 bases between the two ends. Germline V gives CDR1 SGHNT, CDR2 YYREEE (reference sequence). This CDR3 contains 13 residues. The data stem from a study of T cell repertoires in cytomegalovirus infection. Regarding the study as a whole: Cumulative frequency (of public TCR beta family members) identified carriers of CMV plus the relevant HLA. There were HLA-C-restricted CMV-specific TCR beta clonotypes dominating the ex vivo response.

Source material: PBMCs. The clonotype was recovered from a human donor in good health (CMV status not recorded). Some clones in this sample may be carry-over from other donors' samples. The chain recombines TRBV5-4 with TRBJ2-3; a possible D gene is TRBD2 (6 bases). Written as DNA, the CDR3 is TGTGCCAGCAGCCTAGCGACGGCAGATACGCAGTATTTT. It yields the protein CASSLATADTQYF.